The TCR beta chain under discussion was sequenced for a study of T cells in Graves' hyperthyroidism and ophthalmopathy. Study-wide findings and caveats: Ophthalmopathy was predicted by the model a median of roughly 6.7 months ahead of onset. Most thyroid clonotypes with frequency above 0.001 were detected in blood.

The source of the PBMCs was less than 12 ml of fresh peripheral blood. TCR beta CDR3 regions were amplified from RNA transcripts. Initially, a first-round RT-PCR of the TCR CDR3 employed the HTBI primer set. TCRdb recomputed calls from the multiplex PCR reads with MiXCR, one row per CDR3 protein. The sample has about 480,000 distinct CDR3 sequences, under 15% seen once. In this sample, this clonotype turned up many times. Its specificity is unknown. This CDR3 has 13 amino acids. Deletions cut 7 bases from V and 8 bases from J, with 14 bases between. The chain carries TRBV12-3 or TRBV12-4 and TRBJ1-4; D is uncertain. The sequenced sample was blood. This clonotype originated in a woman aged 18-35 years with Graves' hyperthyroidism. The CDR3 DNA follows: TGTGCCAGCACCGACTTCAAGGAAGAAAAACTGTTTTTT. It codes for CASTDFKEEKLFF.